The 29 T cell receptor beta chains reported below all come from one sample, sequenced in a study of T cells in women clearing cervical HPV infection. Measured with immunoSEQ multiplex PCR; TCRdb has only the in-frame clones, and not every one. This table holds around 37,000 clones. Sequencing used blood buffy coat. The receptors shown here come from a woman aged 18 to 75 with a cervical HPV16 infection that either progressed to CIN3+ or cleared (not recorded which).

A remark on this clone: The read terminates 3 residues ahead of where the CDR3 ends, so the germline J gene completes it. The gene calls are TRBV11-2 and TRBJ1-1; D ambiguous. This CDR3 is built from 12 residues. Trimming left V 1 base short and J 5 bases short, with 5 bases between. Per germline, CDR1 SGHAT and CDR2 FQNNGV. The covered CDR3 bases are TGTGCCAGCAGCTTAGGTCTGACTGAA. It encodes CASSLGLTE. Given in full, the CDR3 is CASSLGLTEAFF. The entire variable domain, with the rest obtained from reference TRBV11-2 and TRBJ1-1, is as follows: EAGVAQSPRYKIIEKRQSVAFWCNPISGHATLYWYQQILGQGPKLLIQFQNNGVVDDSQLPKDRFSAERLKGVDSTLKIQPAKLEDSAVYLCASSLGLTEAFFGQGTRLTVV.

Regarding this clone: Read data end 3 residues before the CDR3 end; the end is taken from the germline J gene. The V and J genes are TRBV5-1 and TRBJ1-1; TRBD1 aligns across 11 bases. CDR1 and CDR2 (germline): SGHRS, YFSETQ. This CDR3 contains 14 residues. The DNA read from the CDR3 is TGCGCCAGCAGCCTGACGGGACAGGGGGACATT. Its translation is CASSLTGQGDI. The CDR3 in full is CASSLTGQGDIAFF.

A word on this clone: The CDR3 extends 3 residues past the end of the read, so its final part is completed from the germline J gene. The chain employs TRBV11-2 and TRBJ2-3; D is possibly TRBD1 (5 bases). The CDR3 totals 11 residues. Looked up from germline, CDR1 is SGHAT and CDR2 is FQNNGV. CDR3 amino acids: CANTGRETQYF. The CDR3 bases that were read are TGTGCCAACACAGGTAGAGAGACG.

Notes on this clone: Coverage ceases 3 residues before the CDR3 finishes, and the germline J gene fills in the end. The genes are TRBV11-2 and TRBJ2-3; tentative D call: TRBD2 (6 bases). This CDR3 has 15 residues. The ends were cut back, 4 bases at V and 6 bases at J, with 17 bases in the middle. Germline CDR1 is SGHAT and CDR2 is FQNNGV. The CDR3 bases that were read are TGTGCCAGCAGCTCCGGGGGTAGGGTTCTGGATACG. This codes for CASSSGGRVLDT. The CDR3 as a whole reads CASSSGGRVLDTQYF. Supplemented by reference TRBV11-2 and TRBJ2-3, the full variable domain reads EAGVAQSPRYKIIEKRQSVAFWCNPISGHATLYWYQQILGQGPKLLIQFQNNGVVDDSQLPKDRFSAERLKGVDSTLKIQPAKLEDSAVYLCASSSGGRVLDTQYFGPGTRLTVL.

In regard to this clone: From the germline J gene comes the end of the CDR3, since the read stops 3 residues before it. The rearrangement links TRBV10-3 to TRBJ2-1; the match to TRBD2 covers 9 bases. Looked up from germline, CDR1 is ENHRY and CDR2 is SYGVKD. The ends lost 11 bases at V and 7 bases at J; junction bases unmatched: 3. There are 11 residues in the CDR3. Partial CDR3 DNA: TGTGCCGGCACTAGCGGGAATGAG. Its translation is CAGTSGNE. The entire CDR3 protein reads CAGTSGNEQFF.

For this clone: With the read ending 3 residues before the CDR3 end, the germline J gene is used to fill in that end. V usage is TRBV13 and J usage is TRBJ2-7, with 9 bases identical to TRBD1. The CDR3 is 15 amino acids. V gave up 1 base and J gave up 5 bases; unmatched junction bases: 6. The germline gives CDR1 PRHDT, CDR2 FYEKMQ (reference sequence). CDR3 DNA, as far as it was read: TGTGCCAGCAGCTTAGACGGGGACAGGGCCAACGAG. As protein: CASSLDGDRANE. The full CDR3 protein is CASSLDGDRANEQYF.

About this clone: The read stops 3 residues short of the end of the CDR3; the missing end is completed from the germline J gene. This chain links TRBV6-1 with TRBJ1-3; D unclear. There are 11 residues in the CDR3. Germline CDR1 MNHNS, CDR2 SASEGT. With 4 bases removed from V and 8 bases from J, the gap between germline ends came to 6 bases. Incomplete CDR3 DNA: TGTGCCAGCAGTGCCGTCGACACC. It yields the protein CASSAVDT. The entire CDR3 sequence reads CASSAVDTIYF.

Comments on this clone: The CDR3 end falls 3 residues outside the read, so it is completed with the germline J gene. The chain joins TRBV6-2 or TRBV6-3 to TRBJ2-7; the D gene is possibly TRBD2 (5 bases). Germline assignment: CDR1 MNHEY and CDR2 SVGEGT. Trimming stripped 0 bases from V and 0 bases from J, with 15 bases between. This CDR3 contains 17 residues. CDR3 DNA (partial): TGTGCCAGCAGTTACTCGATAGGGAGCGGCTACTCCTACGAG. Amino acids: CASSYSIGSGYSYE. The entire CDR3 is CASSYSIGSGYSYEQYF.

As regards this clone: The CDR3 end lies 3 residues beyond the end of the read and is filled in from the germline J gene. V is TRBV2 and J is TRBJ1-1, with TRBD1 as a possible D gene (6 bases). Germline V CDR1 and CDR2: SNHLY, FYNNEI. V lost 8 bases and J lost 7, with 20 bases in between. This CDR3 has 14 residues. The sequenced part of the CDR3 DNA is TGTGCCAGCGCCTTCCAGGGGCTTAAGGGTGAA. Translation: CASAFQGLKGE. The whole CDR3 sequence is CASAFQGLKGEAFF.

Details on this clone: The read comes to an end 3 residues before the CDR3 does, leaving the germline J gene to fill in the end. The chain employs TRBV2 and TRBJ2-1, with TRBD2 matching over 7 bases. This CDR3 region has 15 residues. Germline trimming cut 4 bases from V and 6 bases from J; bases unmatched to any gene: 9. Germline CDR1 reads SNHLY; CDR2 reads FYNNEI. The CDR3 bases that were read are TGTGCCAGCAGTGTAGCGGGCCAATTTGCCAATGAG. Its translation: CASSVAGQFANE. The CDR3 in its entirety is CASSVAGQFANEQFF.

In the case of this clone: The CDR3 is cut off 3 residues early in the read; its end comes from the germline J gene. The chain carries TRBV2 and TRBJ2-3; 8 nucleotides match TRBD1. Germline lookup yields CDR1 SNHLY and CDR2 FYNNEI. The CDR3 totals 16 residues. V was pared by 6 bases and J by 2 bases, with 10 bases of the junction left unmatched. The CDR3 loop reads CASSRQGTFNTDTQYF. The CDR3 bases that were read are TGTGCCAGCAGCAGACAGGGGACGTTTAACACAGATACG.

About this clone itself: The read stops 3 residues short of the end of the CDR3; the missing end is completed from the germline J gene. Other DNA sequences of this sample code for an identical CDR3. The V gene is TRBV7-9, the J gene TRBJ1-1, with D unclear. CDR1 and CDR2 (germline): SEHNR, FQNEAQ (reference sequence). The CDR3 consists of 13 residues. V was cut by 1 base and J by 1 base, with 4 bases left in between. The CDR3 is CASSLEANTEAFF. CDR3 bases read: TGTGCCAGCAGCTTAGAGGCGAACACTGAA.

As to this clone: The read comes to an end 3 residues before the CDR3 does, leaving the germline J gene to fill in the end. J is TRBJ2-3 and V is TRBV18; TRBD1 matches at 7 bases. The V segment lost 4 bases and the J segment 0 bases; nucleotides outside the gene matches: 1. CDR3 length: 14 amino acids. The germline gives CDR1 KGHSH, CDR2 LQKENI. CDR3 DNA, as far as it was read: TGTGCCAGCTCACGGGACAGTAGCACAGATACG. Translation: CASSRDSSTDT. The CDR3 in full is CASSRDSSTDTQYF.

About this clone: The read finishes 3 residues shy of the CDR3 end, and the germline J gene is used to complete it. V gene TRBV7-2 combines with J gene TRBJ1-2; no reliable D call. This CDR3 comprises 14 residues. In germline, CDR1 is SGHTA, CDR2 FQGNSA. The part of the CDR3 DNA that was read is TGTGCCAGCAGCGCGGAGTGGGTTTACAATGAC. Translation: CASSAEWVYND. The complete CDR3 sequence is CASSAEWVYNDYTF.

As to this clone: At one of its ends the junction is not consistent with the germline gene, which may arise from a read error. The read terminates 3 residues ahead of where the CDR3 ends, so the germline J gene completes it. The chain joins TRBV7-9 to TRBJ2-3, with D possibly TRBD1 on 6 matching bases. Germline assignment: CDR1 SEHNR and CDR2 FQNEAQ (reference sequence). This CDR3 region has 14 residues. CDR3 bases read: TGTGCCTGCAGCTTAACACAGGGTCGAGAGACG. Translation gives CACSLTQGRET. The CDR3, in full, reads CACSLTQGRETQYF.

Of note for this clone: The DNA ends 3 residues before the CDR3 does, and the rest of the CDR3 is filled in from the germline J gene. This sequence joins TRBV5-1 and TRBJ2-1; a weak D match, TRBD2 (6 bases). This CDR3 has 14 residues. V gave up 2 bases and J gave up 2 bases, with 8 bases separating them. Per the germline V gene, CDR1 is SGHRS and CDR2 is YFSETQ. The CDR3 bases that were read are TGCGCCAGCAGCTTACTAGCCACCTACAATGAG. Translating it yields CASSLLATYNE. The CDR3 in full is CASSLLATYNEQFF.

For this clone: Coverage ceases 3 residues before the CDR3 finishes, and the germline J gene fills in the end. The J gene is TRBJ2-7, the V gene TRBV28; 7 bases are shared with TRBD1. After removal of 5 bases from V and 6 bases from J, the junction contained 16 bases not matched to a gene. The CDR3 loop spans 16 amino acids. Germline CDR1 and CDR2: MDHEN and SYDVKM. This CDR3 is CASSPRTGPRAGEQYF. The covered CDR3 bases are TGTGCCAGCAGTCCCAGGACAGGCCCTAGGGCGGGCGAG.

Concerning this clone: Read data end 3 residues before the CDR3 end; the end is taken from the germline J gene. The J gene is TRBJ2-3, the V gene TRBV6-2 or TRBV6-3; tentatively, D is TRBD2 (5 bases). This CDR3 contains 15 residues. CDR1 MNHEY and CDR2 SVGEGT come from the germline V gene. The ends were cut back, 7 bases at V and 3 bases at J, with 17 bases in the middle. CDR3 DNA, as far as it was read: TGTGCCAGCACCCACCCGACTACAAGGACAGATACG. It yields the protein CASTHPTTRTDT. From start to end, the CDR3 is CASTHPTTRTDTQYF.

As for this clone: Read coverage stops 3 residues before the CDR3 terminus; the germline J gene supplies the remainder. This chain connects TRBV28 to TRBJ2-2; 15 bases align to TRBD2. The J segment lost 6 bases and the V segment lost 3 bases, leaving 8 bases of the junction unmatched. CDR3 length: 18 amino acids. In germline, CDR1 is MDHEN, CDR2 SYDVKM. The CDR3 is CASSFRQRTSGRAGELFF. CDR3 DNA, as far as it was read: TGTGCCAGCAGTTTTAGACAGAGGACTAGCGGGAGGGCCGGGGAG.

With regard to this clone: Read coverage stops 3 residues before the CDR3 terminus; the germline J gene supplies the remainder. The chain carries TRBV19 and TRBJ2-4; TRBD2 aligns across 7 bases. The CDR3 is 16 residues long. Trimming removed 5 bases from V and 2 bases from J; junction bases left unmatched: 9. From germline, CDR1 is LNHDA and CDR2 SQIVND (reference sequence). The CDR3 here is CASSLSGAGTKNIQYF. Partial CDR3 DNA: TGTGCCAGTAGTCTCAGCGGGGCGGGGACCAAAAACATT.

Regarding this clone: Read data end 3 residues before the CDR3 end; the end is taken from the germline J gene. The J gene is TRBJ1-5, the V gene TRBV6-1, with D tentatively TRBD1 (5 bases). Germline assignment: CDR1 MNHNS and CDR2 SASEGT. V lost 2 bases and J 0 bases, leaving 14 bases between the germline ends. CDR3 size: 17 residues. The chain's CDR3 is CASSESTESYSNQPQHF. The sequenced CDR3 bases are TGTGCCAGCAGTGAATCGACAGAGAGCTATAGCAATCAGCCC.

Regarding this clone: The read terminates 3 residues before the CDR3 end, so the remaining end is supplied by the germline J gene. The rearrangement uses TRBV2 and TRBJ2-7, with D perhaps matching TRBD2 (6 bases). The germline V gene encodes CDR1 SNHLY and CDR2 FYNNEI. V was trimmed by 6 bases and J by 2 bases, leaving 14 bases between them. This CDR3 region has 14 residues. The DNA read from the CDR3 is TGTGCCAGCAGGGAGGGGAATTATGCCTACGAG. Amino acids: CASREGNYAYE. The entire CDR3 protein reads CASREGNYAYEQYF.

Note on this clone: The read stops 3 residues short of the end of the CDR3; the missing end is completed from the germline J gene. This chain connects TRBV7-2 to TRBJ1-4; 8 nucleotides align to TRBD1. This CDR3 contains 15 residues. The germline CDR1 and CDR2 sequences are SGHTA and FQGNSA. The junction had 6 bases not matched to a gene; V was cut back by 6 bases and J by 3 bases. The sequenced CDR3 bases are TGTGCCAGCAGTTTATACAGGGGGGCTAATGAAAAA. It is translated as CASSLYRGANEK. From start to end, the CDR3 is CASSLYRGANEKLFF.

As to this clone: The CDR3 extends 3 residues past the end of the read, so its final part is completed from the germline J gene. The V and J genes are TRBV5-6 and TRBJ1-6, with D possibly matching TRBD1 (5 bases). CDR1 and CDR2 from the germline V gene are SGHDT and YYEEEE. The CDR3 covers 14 residues. V lost 0 bases and J 10 bases, leaving 11 bases between the germline ends. The CDR3 sequence is CASSLGTQYSPLHF. The DNA read from the CDR3 is TGTGCCAGCAGCTTGGGGACACAGTACTCACCC. The variable domain in full, completed from reference TRBV5-6 and TRBJ1-6, reads DAGVTQSPTHLIKTRGQQVTLRCSPKSGHDTVSWYQQALGQGPQFIFQYYEEEERQRGNFPDRFSGHQFPNYSSELNVNALLLGDSALYLCASSLGTQYSPLHFGNGTRLTVT.

Comment on this clone: Read data end 3 residues before the CDR3 end; the end is taken from the germline J gene. The chain recombines TRBV30 with TRBJ1-5; no clear D gene. This CDR3 has 12 amino acids. Germline V gene lookup returns CDR1 GTSNPN and CDR2 SVGIG (reference sequence). Trimming removed 2 bases from V and 4 bases from J, with 6 bases in between. This CDR3 is CAWSFPNQPQHF. CDR3 DNA, as far as it was read: TGTGCCTGGAGTTTTCCGAATCAGCCC.

A word on this clone: The read halts 3 residues ahead of the CDR3 end, with the missing end drawn from the germline J gene. This chain uses TRBV18 with TRBJ2-1, with D tentatively TRBD1 (5 bases). The CDR3 has 15 amino acids. V dropped 3 bases and J dropped 5 bases, with 14 bases sitting between them. Germline CDR1 and CDR2: KGHSH and LQKENI. The CDR3 sequence: CASSPSAGSDNEQFF. The CDR3 DNA, read in part, is TGTGCCAGCTCACCTTCCGCAGGGTCAGACAATGAG.

Regarding this clone: The read stops 3 residues short of the end of the CDR3; the missing end is completed from the germline J gene. This chain uses TRBV7-2 with TRBJ1-2; the D is unclear. Germline CDR1 is SGHTA and CDR2 is FQGNSA. This CDR3 contains 14 residues. V lost 7 bases and J 3 bases, leaving 15 bases between the germline ends. The sequenced part of the CDR3 DNA is TGTGCCAGCAAATCGGAGGGTGGCGACTATGGC. Its protein is CASKSEGGDYG. The entire CDR3 is CASKSEGGDYGYTF.

Comments on this clone: The read stops 3 residues short of the end of the CDR3; the missing end is completed from the germline J gene. The V call is TRBV29-1, the J call TRBJ2-2; D ambiguous. There are 13 residues in the CDR3. Germline CDR1 SQVTM, CDR2 ANQGSEA. The CDR3 DNA, read in part, is TGCAGCGTTGGTCTTCAGGAAAATGAAAAG. The encoded protein is CSVGLQENEK. From start to end, the CDR3 is CSVGLQENEKLFF.

Comment on this clone: The CDR3 extends 3 residues past the end of the read, so its final part is completed from the germline J gene. The chain carries TRBV5-4 and TRBJ2-3; 9 bases match TRBD2. The CDR3 has 15 amino acids. Trimming took 4 bases from V and 0 from J; bases not matched to a gene: 3. Germline loops: CDR1 SGHNT, CDR2 YYREEE (reference sequence). The DNA read from the CDR3 is TGTGCCAGCAGCCCCGGGACTAGCAGCACAGATACG. Its translation: CASSPGTSSTDT. The full CDR3 protein is CASSPGTSSTDTQYF. Full variable domain (rest looked up from reference TRBV5-4 and TRBJ2-3): ETGVTQSPTHLIKTRGQQVTLRCSSQSGHNTVSWYQQALGQGPQFIFQYYREEENGRGNFPPRFSGLQFPNYSSELNVNALELDDSALYLCASSPGTSSTDTQYFGPGTRLTVL.